This section outlines one T cell receptor (beta chain) sequence together with its context. Germline V lookup: CDR1 LNHDA, CDR2 SQIVND (reference sequence). Trimming took 5 bases from V and 2 from J, leaving 19 bases between them. This CDR3 contains 16 residues. The data originate from a study of technical replicates of blood from a few donors. Assay used: immunoSEQ multiplex PCR; TCRdb lists only in-frame clones, some missing. The top ten hold 0.26% of the sample, which has over 65,000 clones, approximately 95% seen once. This receptor was taken from a human donor in good health. Sequencing was performed on T cells isolated from PBMCs. This chain joins TRBV19 and TRBJ2-7, with D possibly TRBD2 on 6 matching bases. CDR3 coding DNA: TGTGCCAGTAGTGTCACCGCCGGGACTCTAACCTACGAGCAGTACTTC. Amino acid sequence: CASSVTAGTLTYEQYF.